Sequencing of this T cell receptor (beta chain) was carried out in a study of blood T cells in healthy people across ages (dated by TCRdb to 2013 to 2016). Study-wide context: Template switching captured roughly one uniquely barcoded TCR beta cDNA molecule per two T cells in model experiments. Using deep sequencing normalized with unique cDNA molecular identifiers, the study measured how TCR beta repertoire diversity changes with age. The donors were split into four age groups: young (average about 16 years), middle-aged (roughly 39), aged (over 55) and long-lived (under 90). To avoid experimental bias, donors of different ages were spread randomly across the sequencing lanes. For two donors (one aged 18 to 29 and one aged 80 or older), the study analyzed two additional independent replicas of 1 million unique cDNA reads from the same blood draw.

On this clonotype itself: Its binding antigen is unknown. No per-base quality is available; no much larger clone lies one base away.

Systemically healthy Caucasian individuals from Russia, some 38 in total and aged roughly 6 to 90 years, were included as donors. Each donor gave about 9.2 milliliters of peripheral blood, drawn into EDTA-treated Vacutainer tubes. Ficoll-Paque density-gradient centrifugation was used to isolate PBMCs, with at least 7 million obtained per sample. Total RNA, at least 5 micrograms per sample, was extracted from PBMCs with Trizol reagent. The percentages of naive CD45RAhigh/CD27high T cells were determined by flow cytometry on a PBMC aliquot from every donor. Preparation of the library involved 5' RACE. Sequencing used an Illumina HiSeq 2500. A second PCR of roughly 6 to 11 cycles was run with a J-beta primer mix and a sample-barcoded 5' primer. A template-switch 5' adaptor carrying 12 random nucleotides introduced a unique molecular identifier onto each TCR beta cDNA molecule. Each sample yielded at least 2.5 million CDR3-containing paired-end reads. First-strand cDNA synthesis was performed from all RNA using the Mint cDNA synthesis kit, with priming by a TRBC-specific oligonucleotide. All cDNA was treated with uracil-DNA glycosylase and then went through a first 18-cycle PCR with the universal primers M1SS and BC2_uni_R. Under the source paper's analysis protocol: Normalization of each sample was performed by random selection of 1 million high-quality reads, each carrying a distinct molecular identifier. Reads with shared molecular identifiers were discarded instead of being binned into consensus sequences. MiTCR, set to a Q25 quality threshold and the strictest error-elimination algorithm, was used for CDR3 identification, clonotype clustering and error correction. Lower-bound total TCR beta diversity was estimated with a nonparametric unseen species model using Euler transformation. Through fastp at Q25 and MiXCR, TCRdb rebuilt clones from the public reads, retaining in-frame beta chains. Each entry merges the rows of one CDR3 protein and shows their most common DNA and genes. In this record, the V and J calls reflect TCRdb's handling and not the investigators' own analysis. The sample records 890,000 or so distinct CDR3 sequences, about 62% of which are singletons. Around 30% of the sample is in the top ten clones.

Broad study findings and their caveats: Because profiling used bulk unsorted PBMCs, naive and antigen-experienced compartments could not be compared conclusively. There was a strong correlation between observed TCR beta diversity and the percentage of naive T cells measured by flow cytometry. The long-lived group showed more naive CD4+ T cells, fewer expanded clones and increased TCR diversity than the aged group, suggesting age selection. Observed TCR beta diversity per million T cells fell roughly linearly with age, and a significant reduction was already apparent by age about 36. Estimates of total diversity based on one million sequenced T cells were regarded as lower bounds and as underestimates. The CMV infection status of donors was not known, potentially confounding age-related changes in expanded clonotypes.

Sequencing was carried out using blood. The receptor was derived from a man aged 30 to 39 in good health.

Here is the DNA: TGTGCCAGCAGCTTAGTAGTCGTCTCCTACGAGCAGTACTTC. Translated, this is CASSLVVVSYEQYF. Recombination joined TRBV7-2 with TRBJ2-7, with the D segment identity uncertain. For CDR1 and CDR2, the germline V gene lists SGHTA and FQGNSA. Deletion took 1 base off V and 0 bases off J, with a span of 7 bases between the germline ends. Including the terminal cysteine and phenylalanine, the CDR3 comprises 14 residues. Left in the record is the CDR3 DNA by itself, 42 bases read in frame from the first base.